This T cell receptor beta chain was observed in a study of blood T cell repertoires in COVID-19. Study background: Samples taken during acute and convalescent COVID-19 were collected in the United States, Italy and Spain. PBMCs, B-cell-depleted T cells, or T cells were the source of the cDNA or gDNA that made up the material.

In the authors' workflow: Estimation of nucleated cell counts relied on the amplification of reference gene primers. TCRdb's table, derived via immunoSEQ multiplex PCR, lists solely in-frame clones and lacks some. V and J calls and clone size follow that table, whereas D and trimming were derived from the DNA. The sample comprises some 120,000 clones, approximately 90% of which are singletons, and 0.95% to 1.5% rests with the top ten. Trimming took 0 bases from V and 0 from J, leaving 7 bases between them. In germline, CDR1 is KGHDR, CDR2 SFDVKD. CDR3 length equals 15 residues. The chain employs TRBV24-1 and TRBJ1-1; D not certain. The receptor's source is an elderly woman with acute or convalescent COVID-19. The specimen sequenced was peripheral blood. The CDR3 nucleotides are TGTGCCACCAGTGATTTGCAGGAAATGAACACTGAAGCTTTCTTT. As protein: CATSDLQEMNTEAFF.